The 10 T cell receptor beta chains listed next were all sequenced from one sample in a study of blood T cells in healthy people across ages (dated by TCRdb to between 2014 and 2016). The library came from 5' RACE. These reads were obtained on an Illumina HiSeq 2500. A second PCR of roughly 6 to 11 cycles was run with a J-beta primer mix and a sample-barcoded 5' primer. TCRdb passed the public sequencing reads through fastp at Q25 and MiXCR, retaining productive beta sequences. CDR3 protein duplicates are merged, each entry listing the most common genes and DNA. A total of about 900,000 distinct CDR3 sequences appear in this sample, about 44% of them only once. In total, the top ten clones hold around 15% of the sample. The sequencing input was blood. The source is a man younger than 45 in good health.

The chain couples TRBV27 to TRBJ2-2; 12 bases map to TRBD2. Germline V lookup: CDR1 MNHEY, CDR2 SMNVEV (reference sequence). The CDR3 is made up of 18 amino acids. The V gene end was trimmed by 6 bases and the J gene end by 1 base; junction bases not matched to a gene: 9. The CDR3 coding sequence is TGTGCCAGCAGACTGGCACTAGCGGGGGGCATGAACACCGGGGAGCTGTTTTTT. Encoded protein: CASRLALAGGMNTGELFF.

This clonotype was counted only a few times. One end of the junction is discordant with germline, which a read error may explain. The CDR3 nucleotides are TGTGCTAGCAGCGCCTCGGGACCTCCGCAGACAGATACGCAGTATTTT. This sequence encodes CASSASGPPQTDTQYF. The chain is built from TRBV7-7 and TRBJ2-3, with D perhaps being TRBD1 or TRBD2 (5 bases each). Germline-derived CDR1 and CDR2 are SSHAT and FNYEAQ (reference sequence). The CDR3 extends over 16 amino acids.

This clonotype was detected only a few times. V usage is TRBV18 and J usage is TRBJ2-3; D gene unclear. The CDR3 runs to 16 residues. V was clipped by 3 bases and J by 0 bases, with 13 bases between them. CDR1 KGHSH and CDR2 LQKENI come from the germline V gene. This CDR3 reads CASSPNTDSSTDTQYF. In DNA, the CDR3 is TGTGCCAGCTCACCTAACACCGACTCTAGCACAGATACGCAGTATTTT.

The CDR3 sequence is CSATGTGGFVASYEQYF. The CDR3 coding sequence is TGCAGTGCGACCGGGACAGGGGGCTTTGTTGCTTCCTACGAGCAGTACTTC. The rearrangement uses TRBV20-1 and TRBJ2-7; 12 bases agree with TRBD1. The CDR3 length is 17 residues. V lost 6 bases to trimming and J lost 1 base; unmatched junction nucleotides: 13. Germline V gives CDR1 DFQATT, CDR2 SNEGSKA (reference sequence).

The chain combines TRBV6-2 or TRBV6-3 with TRBJ1-5; no reliable D call. Looked up from germline, CDR1 is MNHEY and CDR2 is SVGEGT. The CDR3 runs to 14 residues. Deletions cut 2 bases from V and 9 bases from J, with 14 bases between. The CDR3 reads CASSYRSELTPQHF. DNA of the CDR3: TGTGCCAGCAGTTACCGGTCTGAACTTACGCCCCAGCATTTT.

The chain uses TRBV7-2 and TRBJ1-2, with TRBD1 identical over 8 bases. The CDR3 sequence is 15 residues long. Germline trimming cut 1 base from V and 3 bases from J; bases unmatched to any gene: 4. Germline V gene sequence: CDR1 SGHTA, CDR2 FQGNSA. The CDR3 sequence: CASSLVVTGDYGYTF. DNA for the CDR3: TGTGCCAGCAGCTTAGTTGTGACAGGGGACTATGGCTACACCTTC.

The chain has TRBV3-1 and TRBJ1-2; D uncertain. Germline values: CDR1 LGHDT, CDR2 YNNKEL (reference sequence). CDR3 length: 15 residues. V lost 2 bases and J lost 2, with 12 bases in between. CDR3 nucleotide sequence: TGTGCCAGCAGCCAAACCCTGACGAGGAACTATGGCTACACCTTC. This sequence encodes CASSQTLTRNYGYTF.

The J gene is TRBJ2-1, the V gene TRBV5-1, with D possibly being TRBD1 (6 bases). The CDR3 sequence is 15 residues long. Trimming stripped 4 bases from V and 6 bases from J, with 17 bases between. Looked up from germline, CDR1 is SGHRS and CDR2 is YFSETQ. In nucleotides, the CDR3 is TGCGCCAGCAGCAAAGCGGACAGACAAGTCAATGAGCAGTTCTTC. Residues: CASSKADRQVNEQFF. The full variable domain, its missing parts supplied by reference TRBV5-1 and TRBJ2-1, is KAGVTQTPRYLIKTRGQQVTLSCSPISGHRSVSWYQQTPGQGLQFLFEYFSETQRNKGNFPGRFSGRQFSNSRSEMNVSTLELGDSALYLCASSKADRQVNEQFFGPGTRLTVL.

The chain is built from TRBV7-9 and TRBJ1-2; maybe TRBD1 (6 bases). This CDR3 spans 15 amino acids. V shed 0 bases and J shed 5 bases, with 13 bases lying between them. Germline V gives CDR1 SEHNR, CDR2 FQNEAQ (reference sequence). CDR3 amino acids: CASSLAEGGLYGYTF. DNA of the CDR3: TGTGCCAGCAGCTTAGCGGAAGGGGGGCTTTATGGCTACACCTTC.

This clonotype appeared a few times. The chain combines TRBV30 with TRBJ2-1; TRBD2 might be the D (5 bases). Germline V gives CDR1 GTSNPN, CDR2 SVGIG (reference sequence). Deletions cut 6 bases from V and 9 bases from J, with 18 bases between. The CDR3 spans 13 residues. The CDR3 nucleotides are TGTGCCTGTCTGTTCGTCCCTCGGGGTGAGCAGTTCTTC. Residues: CACLFVPRGEQFF.